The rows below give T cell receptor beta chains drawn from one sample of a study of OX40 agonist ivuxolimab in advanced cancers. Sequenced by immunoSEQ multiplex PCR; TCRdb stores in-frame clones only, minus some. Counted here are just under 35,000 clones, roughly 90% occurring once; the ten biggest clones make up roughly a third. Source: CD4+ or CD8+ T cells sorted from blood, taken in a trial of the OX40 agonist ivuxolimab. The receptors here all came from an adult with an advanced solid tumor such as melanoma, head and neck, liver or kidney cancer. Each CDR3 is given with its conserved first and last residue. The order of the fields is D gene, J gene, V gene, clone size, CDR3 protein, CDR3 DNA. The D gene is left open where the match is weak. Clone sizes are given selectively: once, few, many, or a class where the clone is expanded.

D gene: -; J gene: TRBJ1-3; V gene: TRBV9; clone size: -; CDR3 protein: CASSVDLSSGNTIYF; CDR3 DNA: TGTGCCAGCAGCGTAGACCTCAGCTCTGGAAACACCATATATTTT
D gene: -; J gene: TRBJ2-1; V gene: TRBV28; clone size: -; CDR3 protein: CASSLFGLASLYNEQFF; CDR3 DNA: TGTGCCAGCAGTTTATTCGGTTTAGCGAGCCTGTACAATGAGCAGTTCTTC
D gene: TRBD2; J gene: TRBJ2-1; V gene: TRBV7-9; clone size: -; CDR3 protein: CASSQTSGTYNEQFF; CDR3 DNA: TGTGCCAGCAGCCAGACTAGCGGGACCTACAATGAGCAGTTCTTC
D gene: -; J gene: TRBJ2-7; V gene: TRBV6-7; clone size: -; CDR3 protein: CALVSGTYEQYF; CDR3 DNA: TGTGCCCTAGTGTCGGGAACCTACGAGCAGTACTTC
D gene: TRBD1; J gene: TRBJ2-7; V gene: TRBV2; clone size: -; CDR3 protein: CAINGQGHEQYF; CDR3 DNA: TGTGCCATAAACGGACAGGGCCACGAGCAGTACTTC
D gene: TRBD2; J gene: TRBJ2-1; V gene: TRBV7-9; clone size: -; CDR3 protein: CASSPPPSGRARGDEQFF; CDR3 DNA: TGTGCCAGCAGCCCTCCTCCTAGCGGGAGGGCCCGGGGGGATGAGCAGTTCTTC
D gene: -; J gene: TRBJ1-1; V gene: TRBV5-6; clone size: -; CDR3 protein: CASSLLEEGEAFF; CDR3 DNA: TGTGCCAGCAGCTTGCTGGAAGAGGGGGAAGCTTTCTTT
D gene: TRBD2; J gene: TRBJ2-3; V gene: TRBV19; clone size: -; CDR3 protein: CASSTYSGRADTQYF; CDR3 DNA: TGTGCCAGTAGTACCTATAGCGGGAGGGCAGATACGCAGTATTTT
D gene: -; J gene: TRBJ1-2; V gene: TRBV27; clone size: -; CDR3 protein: CASSLGGSYGYTF; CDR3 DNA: TGTGCCAGCAGTTTGGGGGGCTCATATGGCTACACCTTC
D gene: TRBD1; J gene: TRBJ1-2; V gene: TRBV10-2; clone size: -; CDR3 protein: CASSDGQGGGYTF; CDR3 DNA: TGCGCCAGCAGTGACGGACAGGGCGGAGGCTACACCTTC
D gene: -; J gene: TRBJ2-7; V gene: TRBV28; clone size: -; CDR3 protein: CASSGLQGGYEQYF; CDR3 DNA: TGTGCCAGCAGTGGCCTTCAGGGGGGGTACGAGCAGTACTTC
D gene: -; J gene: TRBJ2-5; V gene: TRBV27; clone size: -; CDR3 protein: CASGGRETQYF; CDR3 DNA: TGTGCCAGCGGGGGGAGGGAGACCCAGTACTTC
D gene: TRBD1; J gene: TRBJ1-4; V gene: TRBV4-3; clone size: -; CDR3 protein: CASSHGTGSREKLFF; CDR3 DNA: TGCGCCAGCAGCCACGGGACAGGGAGCAGAGAAAAACTGTTTTTT
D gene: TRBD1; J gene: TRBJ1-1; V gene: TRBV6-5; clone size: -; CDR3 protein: CASSSTGSYTEAFF; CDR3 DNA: TGTGCCAGCAGTTCGACAGGGAGTTACACTGAAGCTTTCTTT
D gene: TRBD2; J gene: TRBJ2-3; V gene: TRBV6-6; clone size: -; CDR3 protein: CARETSGFTDTQYF; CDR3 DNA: TGTGCCAGGGAGACTAGCGGCTTCACAGATACGCAGTATTTT
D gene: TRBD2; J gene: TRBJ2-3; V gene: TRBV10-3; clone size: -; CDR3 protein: CANGAGGPGDTQYF; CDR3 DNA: TGTGCCAACGGCGCGGGAGGGCCAGGAGATACGCAGTATTTT
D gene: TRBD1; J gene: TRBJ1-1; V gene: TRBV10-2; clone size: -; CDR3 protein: CASSSGGQSTEAFF; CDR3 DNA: TGCGCCAGCAGTTCAGGGGGCCAAAGCACTGAAGCTTTCTTT
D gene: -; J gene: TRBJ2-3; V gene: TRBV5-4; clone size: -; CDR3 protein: CASSLWGDTQYF; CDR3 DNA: TGTGCCAGCAGCTTGTGGGGGGATACGCAGTATTTT
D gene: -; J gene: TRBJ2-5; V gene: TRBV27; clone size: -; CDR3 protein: CASSHSGDPGRPQYF; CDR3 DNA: TGTGCCAGCAGCCACTCCGGGGACCCAGGGAGACCCCAGTACTTC
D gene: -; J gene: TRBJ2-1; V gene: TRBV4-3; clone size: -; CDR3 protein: CASSQETFYNEQFF; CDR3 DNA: TGCGCCAGCAGCCAAGAGACATTTTACAATGAGCAGTTCTTC
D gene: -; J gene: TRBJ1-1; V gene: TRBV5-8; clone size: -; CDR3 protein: CASSPTPLELRLDEAFF; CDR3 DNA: TGTGCCAGCAGCCCCACACCCCTCGAGCTTCGCTTGGATGAAGCTTTCTTT
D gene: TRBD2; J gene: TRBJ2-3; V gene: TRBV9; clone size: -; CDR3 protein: CASSPWGSGVSTDTQYF; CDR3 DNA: TGTGCCAGCAGCCCTTGGGGTAGCGGGGTTAGCACAGATACGCAGTATTTT
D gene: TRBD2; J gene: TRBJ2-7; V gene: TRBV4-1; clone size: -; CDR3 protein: CASSQKPGLAGPGPGYEQYF; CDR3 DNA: TGCGCCAGCAGCCAGAAACCGGGACTAGCGGGACCCGGGCCGGGTTACGAGCAGTACTTC
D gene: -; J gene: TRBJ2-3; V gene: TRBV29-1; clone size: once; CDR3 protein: CSVQGFSGGQRSTDTQYF; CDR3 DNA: TGCAGCGTTCAGGGGTTTTCCGGGGGACAGCGGAGCACAGATACGCAGTATTTT
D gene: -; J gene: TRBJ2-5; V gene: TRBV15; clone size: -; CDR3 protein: CATSRVSSWETQYF; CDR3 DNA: TGTGCCACCAGCAGAGTAAGCTCTTGGGAGACCCAGTACTTC
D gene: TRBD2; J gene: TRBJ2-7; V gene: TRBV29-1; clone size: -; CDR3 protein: CSVEEGGPVDEQYF; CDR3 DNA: TGCAGCGTTGAAGAGGGAGGGCCGGTGGACGAGCAGTACTTC
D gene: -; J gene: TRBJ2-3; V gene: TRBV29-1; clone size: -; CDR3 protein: CSVEPGVVSDTQYF; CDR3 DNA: TGCAGCGTTGAGCCGGGAGTGGTTTCAGATACGCAGTATTTT
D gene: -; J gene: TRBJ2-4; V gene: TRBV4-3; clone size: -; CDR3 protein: CASSQDQGVGGNIQYF; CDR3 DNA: TGCGCCAGCAGCCAAGATCAGGGTGTTGGGGGAAACATTCAGTACTTC
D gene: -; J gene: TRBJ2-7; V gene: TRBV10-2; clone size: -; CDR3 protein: CASYSSGRGLKPYEQYF; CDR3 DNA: TGCGCCAGCTATTCCTCGGGTCGGGGACTCAAACCCTACGAGCAGTACTTC
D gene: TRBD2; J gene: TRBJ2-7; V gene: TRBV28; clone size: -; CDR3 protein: CASSLGTSGPYEQYF; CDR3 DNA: TGTGCCAGCAGTTTAGGGACTAGCGGTCCCTACGAGCAGTACTTC
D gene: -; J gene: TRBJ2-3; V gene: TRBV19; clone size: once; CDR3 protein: CASSTLIAPTDTQYF; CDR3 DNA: TGTGCCAGTAGTACTCTAATCGCTCCAACGGATACGCAGTATTTT
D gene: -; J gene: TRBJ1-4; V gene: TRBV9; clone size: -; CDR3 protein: CASSPYGGTNEKLFF; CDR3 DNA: TGTGCCAGCAGCCCCTACGGTGGAACTAATGAAAAACTGTTTTTT
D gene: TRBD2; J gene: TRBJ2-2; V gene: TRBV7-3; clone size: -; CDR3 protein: CASSFQRESTGELFF; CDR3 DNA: TGTGCCAGCAGCTTCCAGCGGGAAAGCACCGGGGAGCTGTTTTTT
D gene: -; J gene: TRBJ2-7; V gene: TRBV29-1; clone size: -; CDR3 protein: CSVEGGAYEQYF; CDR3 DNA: TGCAGCGTAGAGGGGGGGGCCTACGAGCAGTACTTC
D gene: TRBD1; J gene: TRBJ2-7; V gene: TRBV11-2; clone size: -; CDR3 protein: CASSSPEGDRNSYEQYF; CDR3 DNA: TGTGCCAGCAGCTCCCCTGAAGGGGACAGGAACTCCTACGAGCAGTACTTC
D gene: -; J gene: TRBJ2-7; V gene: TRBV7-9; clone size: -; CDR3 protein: CASSLARLDGYYEQYF; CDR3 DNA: TGTGCCAGCAGCTTGGCTAGGTTGGACGGGTACTACGAGCAGTACTTC
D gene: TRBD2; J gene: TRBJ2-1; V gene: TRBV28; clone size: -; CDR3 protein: CASSLGAGGSYNEQFF; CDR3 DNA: TGTGCCAGCAGTTTAGGAGCGGGAGGGTCCTACAATGAGCAGTTCTTC
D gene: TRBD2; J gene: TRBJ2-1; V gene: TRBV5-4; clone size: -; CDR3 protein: CASSSGTSGRARQFF; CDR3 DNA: TGTGCCAGCAGCTCCGGGACTAGCGGGAGGGCGAGGCAGTTCTTC
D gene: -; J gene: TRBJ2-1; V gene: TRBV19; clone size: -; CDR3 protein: CASTVVPGAGAGNEQFF; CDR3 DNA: TGTGCCAGCACAGTAGTACCGGGGGCCGGGGCCGGCAATGAGCAGTTCTTC
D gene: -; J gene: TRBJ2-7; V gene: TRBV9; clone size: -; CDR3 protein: CASSPAGGPSYEQYF; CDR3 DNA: TGTGCCAGCAGCCCTGCAGGCGGTCCCTCCTACGAGCAGTACTTC
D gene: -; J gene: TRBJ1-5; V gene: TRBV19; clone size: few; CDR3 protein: CASSAGARQPQHF; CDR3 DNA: TGTGCCAGTAGTGCAGGGGCTCGTCAGCCCCAGCATTTT
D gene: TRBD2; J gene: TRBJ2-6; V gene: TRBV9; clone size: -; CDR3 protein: CASSLSVGEGLNSGANVLTF; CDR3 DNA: TGTGCCAGCAGCTTGTCGGTGGGGGAGGGGCTCAACTCTGGGGCCAACGTCCTGACTTTC
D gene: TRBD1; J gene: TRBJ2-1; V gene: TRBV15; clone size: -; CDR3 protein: CATSRDLVRDRVKNEQFF; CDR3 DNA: TGTGCCACCAGCAGAGATTTGGTAAGGGACAGGGTGAAAAATGAGCAGTTCTTC